This record covers a single T cell receptor (beta chain). The data are from a study of technical replicates of blood from a few donors. Sequencing used immunoSEQ multiplex PCR; TCRdb keeps in-frame clones, though not all of them. In the table there are 60,000 to 70,000 clones, approximately 83% of which are singletons. Material: PBMCs. This TCR derives from a human donor in good health. Some clones in this sample may be carry-over from other donors' samples.

Written as DNA, the CDR3 is TGTGCCAGCAGTAGACAGGGTAGAAACACTGAAGCTTTCTTT. Encoded protein: CASSRQGRNTEAFF. This chain uses TRBV2 with TRBJ1-1; 7 nucleotides line up with TRBD1. The ends lost 5 bases at V and 2 bases at J; junction bases unmatched: 5. This CDR3 is 14 amino acids long. Germline V lookup: CDR1 SNHLY, CDR2 FYNNEI.